A selection of T cell receptor beta chains follows, all from one sample in a study of cytomegalovirus exposure and HLA in healthy donors. Measured with immunoSEQ multiplex PCR; TCRdb has only the in-frame clones, and not every one. Of about 110,000 clones listed, around 95% were seen once; the top ten hold 0.67%. Sequencing was performed on PBMCs. These receptors were collected from a woman between 18 and 30 years old in good health and CMV-seronegative. The conserved cysteine and the conserved F or W are not part of the CDR3 here. The order of the fields is CDR3 length, V gene, D gene, clone size, CDR3 protein. The D gene is left open where the match is weak. The size field is filled for only some rows; it gives once, few, many or a size class.

len: 11
v_gene: TRBV18
d_gene: NA
abundance: NA
CDR3aa: ASSPPGNTEAF

len: 11
v_gene: TRBV19
d_gene: NA
abundance: NA
CDR3aa: ASSKDRLREQY

len: 12
v_gene: TRBV13
d_gene: NA
abundance: NA
CDR3aa: ASSLSVLNTEAF

len: 13
v_gene: TRBV6-5
d_gene: TRBD2
abundance: NA
CDR3aa: ASSRQRGGVGELF

len: 12
v_gene: TRBV30
d_gene: TRBD1
abundance: NA
CDR3aa: AWSAGQGSQPQH

len: 13
v_gene: TRBV19
d_gene: TRBD1
abundance: NA
CDR3aa: ASSISNRGRTEAF

len: 16
v_gene: TRBV4-2
d_gene: TRBD2
abundance: NA
CDR3aa: ASSQDFGAGGLTDTQY

len: 14
v_gene: TRBV28
d_gene: TRBD1
abundance: NA
CDR3aa: ASSLLVGQGAGELF

len: 15
v_gene: TRBV2
d_gene: TRBD1
abundance: NA
CDR3aa: ASSEAGGQGGVYEQY

len: 13
v_gene: TRBV15
d_gene: TRBD2
abundance: once
CDR3aa: ATRTSGANTGELF

len: 11
v_gene: TRBV6-5
d_gene: NA
abundance: NA
CDR3aa: ASTEGQNYEQY

len: 9
v_gene: TRBV6-5
d_gene: NA
abundance: NA
CDR3aa: ASSAQYEQY

len: 13
v_gene: TRBV7-6
d_gene: TRBD1
abundance: once
CDR3aa: ASSDRQGMAGELF

len: 15
v_gene: TRBV27
d_gene: NA
abundance: NA
CDR3aa: ASSLIQHGVWNNEQF

len: 12
v_gene: TRBV4-1
d_gene: NA
abundance: NA
CDR3aa: ASSQDSQGSGYT

len: 16
v_gene: TRBV2
d_gene: NA
abundance: NA
CDR3aa: ASSEGRAGGISGKKLF

len: 13
v_gene: TRBV7-8
d_gene: NA
abundance: NA
CDR3aa: ASSLAIYSTDTQY

len: 15
v_gene: TRBV28
d_gene: NA
abundance: NA
CDR3aa: ASRTGREGSWTGELF

len: 12
v_gene: TRBV5-4
d_gene: NA
abundance: NA
CDR3aa: ASSSGLTNTEAF

len: 13
v_gene: TRBV9
d_gene: TRBD1
abundance: NA
CDR3aa: ASSLTGTGGREQY

len: 13
v_gene: TRBV9
d_gene: NA
abundance: NA
CDR3aa: ASSVVPGDAYEQY

len: 12
v_gene: TRBV19
d_gene: NA
abundance: NA
CDR3aa: ASSIVPGATEAF

len: 14
v_gene: TRBV4-1
d_gene: NA
abundance: NA
CDR3aa: ASSLMGGSSYNEQF

len: 12
v_gene: TRBV7-8
d_gene: TRBD1
abundance: NA
CDR3aa: ASSWTGVTDTQY

len: 15
v_gene: TRBV7-9
d_gene: TRBD2
abundance: once
CDR3aa: ASSLEALAVAYNEQF

len: 12
v_gene: TRBV5-1
d_gene: TRBD1
abundance: once
CDR3aa: ASSLEGAGSPLH

len: 13
v_gene: TRBV29-1
d_gene: TRBD2
abundance: NA
CDR3aa: SVEGGGSTYNEQF

len: 12
v_gene: TRBV5-1
d_gene: NA
abundance: NA
CDR3aa: ASSSYRSHGTQY

len: 12
v_gene: TRBV19
d_gene: NA
abundance: NA
CDR3aa: ASSVDTSSYEQY

len: 13
v_gene: TRBV5-1
d_gene: NA
abundance: NA
CDR3aa: ASSLAYTAQETQY

len: 12
v_gene: TRBV28
d_gene: TRBD1
abundance: NA
CDR3aa: ASTLGQGYQPQH

len: 14
v_gene: TRBV7-3
d_gene: TRBD2
abundance: NA
CDR3aa: ASSLSGGAGTDTQY

len: 16
v_gene: TRBV7-9
d_gene: TRBD1
abundance: NA
CDR3aa: ASSLATARQGPNYGYT

len: 13
v_gene: TRBV6-1
d_gene: NA
abundance: NA
CDR3aa: ASTPSGYSTDTQY

len: 10
v_gene: TRBV30
d_gene: NA
abundance: NA
CDR3aa: AWSFEGLRAF

len: 10
v_gene: TRBV29-1
d_gene: NA
abundance: NA
CDR3aa: SGLDPGNTIY

len: 11
v_gene: TRBV18
d_gene: NA
abundance: few
CDR3aa: ASSTDRNYGYT

len: 13
v_gene: TRBV2
d_gene: TRBD2
abundance: NA
CDR3aa: ASSGLAGGQGEQF

len: 10
v_gene: TRBV6-6
d_gene: TRBD1
abundance: NA
CDR3aa: ASSSTGEGYT

len: 13
v_gene: TRBV6-6
d_gene: NA
abundance: few
CDR3aa: ASSEGGGAGETQY

len: 12
v_gene: TRBV2
d_gene: NA
abundance: NA
CDR3aa: ASSLDRTSSPLH

len: 13
v_gene: TRBV30
d_gene: TRBD1
abundance: NA
CDR3aa: AWKTRRGQKYGYT

len: 14
v_gene: TRBV28
d_gene: NA
abundance: NA
CDR3aa: ASSPVGQQSSYEQY

len: 13
v_gene: TRBV7-2
d_gene: TRBD2
abundance: NA
CDR3aa: ASSLNRLATDEQY

len: 13
v_gene: TRBV4-2
d_gene: NA
abundance: once
CDR3aa: ASSQEVEATYEQY

len: 13
v_gene: TRBV5-4
d_gene: NA
abundance: NA
CDR3aa: ASSGGTGSSYEQY

len: 13
v_gene: TRBV2
d_gene: NA
abundance: once
CDR3aa: ASSERGGLSYEQY

len: 13
v_gene: TRBV10-3
d_gene: NA
abundance: NA
CDR3aa: AISQEQGTYNEQF

len: 10
v_gene: TRBV4-3
d_gene: NA
abundance: NA
CDR3aa: ASSQGPIEAF

len: 10
v_gene: TRBV30
d_gene: NA
abundance: NA
CDR3aa: AWSVEAYEQY

len: 12
v_gene: TRBV28
d_gene: TRBD1
abundance: NA
CDR3aa: ASSLEQGAGELF

len: 12
v_gene: TRBV2
d_gene: NA
abundance: NA
CDR3aa: ASRTGQAAHEQY

len: 12
v_gene: TRBV27
d_gene: NA
abundance: NA
CDR3aa: ASSPYQRVSGYT

len: 13
v_gene: TRBV7-5
d_gene: NA
abundance: NA
CDR3aa: ARSDHRGRNYGYT

len: 13
v_gene: TRBV29-1
d_gene: NA
abundance: NA
CDR3aa: SVGGDTYSGNTIY

len: 12
v_gene: TRBV7-2
d_gene: NA
abundance: NA
CDR3aa: ASSLELRNYGYT

len: 15
v_gene: TRBV7-3
d_gene: TRBD2
abundance: NA
CDR3aa: ASSFASGGAGQETQY

len: 13
v_gene: TRBV9
d_gene: TRBD1
abundance: NA
CDR3aa: ASSVVPDRANEQY

len: 12
v_gene: TRBV4-1
d_gene: NA
abundance: NA
CDR3aa: ASSQAGLLNEQF